This TCR beta chain was recorded in a study of blood T cell repertoires in COVID-19. Study in general: Acute and convalescent COVID-19 samples came from the United States, Italy and Spain.

The Seattle site enrolled patients during active infection and followed them longitudinally. Original processing notes: It was from reference gene primer amplification that nucleated cell counts were estimated. Sequencing was performed with immunoSEQ multiplex PCR; in TCRdb, only in-frame clones are kept and a portion is missing. That table is the source of V, J and clone size, and D and trimming were worked out from the DNA. Here the sample spans roughly 150,000 clones, over 80% being singletons. In germline, CDR1 is SGDLS, CDR2 YYNGEE. Trimming shortened V by 0 bases and J by 3 bases, and 13 bases separated the two germline ends. The CDR3 is 15 residues long.

V is TRBV9 and J is TRBJ2-7, with unresolved D. This receptor was identified in a woman aged 80 or older with COVID-19, enrolled during active disease. Sequencing was carried out using peripheral blood. The CDR3 nucleotides are TGTGCCAGCAGCGTAGGGCTAGAGTTGAGCTACGAGCAGTACTTC. Protein product: CASSVGLELSYEQYF.